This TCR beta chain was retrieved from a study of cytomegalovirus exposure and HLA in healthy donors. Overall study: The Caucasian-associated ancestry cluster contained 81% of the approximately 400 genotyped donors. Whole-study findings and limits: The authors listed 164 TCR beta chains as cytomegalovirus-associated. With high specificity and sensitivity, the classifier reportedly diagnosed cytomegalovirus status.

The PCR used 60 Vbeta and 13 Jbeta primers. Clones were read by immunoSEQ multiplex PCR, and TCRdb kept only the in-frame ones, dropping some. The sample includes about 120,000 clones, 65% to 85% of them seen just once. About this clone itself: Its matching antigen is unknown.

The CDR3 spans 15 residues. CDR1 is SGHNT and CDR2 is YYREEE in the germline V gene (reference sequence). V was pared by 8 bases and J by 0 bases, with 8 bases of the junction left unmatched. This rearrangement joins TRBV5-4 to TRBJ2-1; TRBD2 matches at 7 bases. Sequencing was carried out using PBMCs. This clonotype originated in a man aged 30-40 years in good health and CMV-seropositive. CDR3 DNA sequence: TGTGCCAGTACCCGGGGGGATTACTCCTACAATGAGCAGTTCTTC. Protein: CASTRGDYSYNEQFF.